Shown below are 26 T cell receptor beta chains from a single sample sequenced in a study of T cells in Graves' hyperthyroidism and ophthalmopathy. Researchers took RNA transcripts and amplified the TCR beta CDR3 regions from them. First-round RT-PCR with HTBI primers amplified the TCR CDR3 region. Using its own MiXCR run on the multiplex PCR reads, TCRdb lists one record per CDR3 protein. The sample shows under 550,000 distinct CDR3 sequences, about an eighth of them seen only once. Sequenced input: blood. The origin of the receptors is a woman younger than 30 with Graves' hyperthyroidism.

This clonotype was observed many times. This chain links TRBV7-6 with TRBJ2-5; 10 bases fit TRBD1. CDR3 size: 14 residues. Germline V gene sequence: CDR1 SGHVS, CDR2 FNYEAQ. V trimming: 5 bases; J trimming: 5 bases; junction bases outside the gene matches: 5. The CDR3 region is CASSQGQGSETQYF. CDR3 sequence (DNA): TGTGCCAGCAGCCAGGGACAGGGGAGCGAGACCCAGTACTTC.

Details on this clonotype: The junction differs from germline at one of its ends, possibly a read error. The genes are TRBV20-1 and TRBJ2-1; 11 bases fit TRBD2. CDR3 size: 15 residues. Germline loops: CDR1 DFQATT, CDR2 SNEGSKA (reference sequence). The CDR3, as DNA: TGCAGTGCCCTTCCACTAGCGGGAGTCGCCAATGAGCAGTCCTTC. It translates to CSALPLAGVANEQSF.

This clonotype was recorded many times. The V gene is TRBV28, the J gene TRBJ1-2; D might be TRBD1 (5 bases). Germline V gene data show CDR1 as MDHEN and CDR2 as SYDVKM. Between the trimmed V and J ends, which lost 2 bases and 4 bases, there was a span of 8 bases. The length of the CDR3 is 13 residues. The CDR3 sequence: CASSLMGTYGYTF. CDR3 DNA sequence: TGTGCCAGCAGTTTAATGGGGACCTATGGCTACACCTTC.

J is TRBJ2-3 and V is TRBV6-5; possibly TRBD2 for D (6 bases). V was cut by 2 bases and J by 5 bases, with 14 bases left in between. Germline CDR1 and CDR2: MNHEY and SVGAGI. The CDR3 has 15 residues. For the CDR3, the DNA is TGTGCCAGCAGTTACACTAGCCGGGTGGAAGATACGCAGTATTTT. Translated, it gives CASSYTSRVEDTQYF.

This clonotype was recorded at least ten times. This rearrangement joins TRBV19 to TRBJ2-7; D perhaps matches TRBD2 (5 bases). Trimming took 2 bases from V and 4 from J, leaving 12 bases between them. The length of the CDR3 is 14 residues. Germline values: CDR1 LNHDA, CDR2 SQIVND (reference sequence). The CDR3 region is CASSITLDSYEQYF. Here the CDR3 DNA reads TGTGCCAGTAGTATAACACTAGATTCGTACGAGCAGTACTTC.

This rearrangement joins TRBV6-1 to TRBJ1-2; 10 nucleotides line up with TRBD1. Losses at the gene ends were 5 bases for V and 7 bases for J; bases not matched to a gene: 7. Looked up from germline, CDR1 is MNHNS and CDR2 is SASEGT. CDR3 length: 14 amino acids. This CDR3 reads CASSPWTGGTGYTF. The DNA for the CDR3 is TGTGCCAGCAGTCCCTGGACAGGGGGGACTGGCTACACCTTC.

The DNA of the CDR3 is TGTGCCAGCAGTGAGGCGGTCCCCTGGTGGGGCACAGATACGCAGTATTTT. Its protein is CASSEAVPWWGTDTQYF. This chain connects TRBV2 to TRBJ2-3; D is unresolved. Trimming stripped 3 bases from V and 1 base from J, with 17 bases between. This CDR3 has 17 amino acids. Germline CDR1 and CDR2: SNHLY and FYNNEI.

The chain joins TRBV2 to TRBJ1-5; D is unresolved. Germline V lookup: CDR1 SNHLY, CDR2 FYNNEI. The CDR3 spans 16 residues. V was trimmed by 6 bases and J by 1 base, leaving 16 bases between them. The CDR3 loop is CASREGGPGSNQPQHF. In nucleotides, the CDR3 is TGTGCCAGCAGAGAGGGAGGGCCCGGGAGCAATCAGCCCCAGCATTTT.

This clonotype was recorded at least ten times. The rearrangement uses TRBV7-9 and TRBJ1-1; D is perhaps TRBD1 (6 bases). Germline V lookup: CDR1 SEHNR, CDR2 FQNEAQ (reference sequence). Trimming stripped 5 bases from V and 4 bases from J, with 17 bases between. CDR3 size: 15 residues. The CDR3 sequence: CASSPRTATSTEAFF. CDR3 bases: TGTGCCAGCAGCCCACGGACAGCGACGAGCACTGAAGCTTTCTTT.

V usage is TRBV27 and J usage is TRBJ2-1; a weak D match, TRBD1 (8 bases). The CDR3 contains 18 residues. Trimming removed 4 bases from V and 7 bases from J, with 26 bases in between. Germline assignment: CDR1 MNHEY and CDR2 SMNVEV (reference sequence). The CDR3 nucleotides are TGTGCCAGCAGTTCAGGACAGGGTTGGGGGGGGGGGGTGAATGAGCAGTTCTTC. The encoded protein is CASSSGQGWGGGVNEQFF.

The sample holds many counts of this clonotype. The chain is built from TRBV6-2 or TRBV6-3 and TRBJ1-3; no clear D gene. The ends were cut back, 4 bases at V and 2 bases at J, with 12 bases in the middle. Germline V CDR1 and CDR2: MNHEY, SVGEGT. CDR3 size: 15 residues. The CDR3 here is CASSSRGGTGNTIYF. The DNA for the CDR3 is TGTGCCAGCAGTTCGCGGGGAGGTACTGGAAACACCATATATTTT.

This clonotype was counted ten times or more. The chain employs TRBV7-2 and TRBJ2-1; TRBD2 is a possible D gene (5 bases). The V gene's germline CDR1 is SGHTA and CDR2 FQGNSA. The length of the CDR3 is 13 residues. The V end was cut by 2 bases, the J end by 7 bases, with 9 bases between. CDR3 region: CASSLRGLNEQFF. The CDR3 DNA sequence: TGTGCCAGCAGCTTAAGAGGGTTGAATGAGCAGTTCTTC.

Turning to this clonotype: A much more abundant neighbour one base away suggests this may be a read error. This chain connects TRBV29-1 to TRBJ2-3; a possible D gene is TRBD1 (6 bases). Germline-derived CDR1 and CDR2 are SQVTM and ANQGSEA. Trimming left V 8 bases short and J 2 bases short, with 17 bases between. This CDR3 contains 14 residues. Here the CDR3 DNA reads TGCAGCACATCCACGGGACAAATCACAGATACGCAGTATTTT. Its protein is CSTSTGQITDTQYF.

This clonotype was counted ten times or more. The chain employs TRBV12-3 or TRBV12-4 and TRBJ1-2; D possibly corresponds to TRBD1 (6 bases). V shed 8 bases and J shed 4 bases, with 14 bases lying between them. The CDR3 covers 13 residues. The CDR3 spells CASRMGGSYGYTF. In nucleotides, the CDR3 is TGTGCCAGCCGCATGGGGGGCAGCTATGGCTACACCTTC.

The rearrangement uses TRBV4-1 and TRBJ1-4; 12 positions agree with TRBD1. With 4 bases clipped from V and 3 bases from J, the junction kept 6 bases outside the gene matches. The CDR3 loop spans 17 amino acids. The germline V gene has CDR1 MGHRA and CDR2 YSYEKL. CDR3 DNA: TGCGCCAGCAGCCTCCGGGACAGGGGGCCTCCTAATGAAAAACTGTTTTTT. This encodes CASSLRDRGPPNEKLFF.

This clonotype has a count of ten or more. This chain links TRBV5-6 with TRBJ1-5; no definite D call. CDR1 SGHDT and CDR2 YYEEEE come from the germline V gene. With 4 bases removed from V and 5 bases from J, the gap between germline ends came to 19 bases. This CDR3 contains 16 residues. CDR3 protein: CASSAQDLGWDQPQHF. DNA of the CDR3: TGTGCCAGCAGCGCCCAGGACCTGGGGTGGGATCAGCCCCAGCATTTT.

This clonotype occurred many times. This chain links TRBV27 with TRBJ1-2, with D possibly being TRBD1 (5 bases). The CDR3 extends over 13 amino acids. The V end was cut by 4 bases, the J end by 9 bases, with 15 bases between. Germline V gene lookup returns CDR1 MNHEY and CDR2 SMNVEV (reference sequence). CDR3 in amino acids: CASSSSPGSSYTF. The CDR3 DNA follows: TGTGCCAGCAGTTCCTCGCCAGGGAGTAGCTACACCTTC.

At least ten counts were recorded for this clonotype. V usage is TRBV11-1 and J usage is TRBJ2-1, with 7 bases matching TRBD2. V gave up 1 base and J gave up 5 bases; unmatched junction bases: 5. CDR3 length equals 15 residues. Germline V gives CDR1 SGHAT, CDR2 FQDESV (reference sequence). The CDR3 here is CASSLVGTTDNEQFF. The DNA for the CDR3 is TGTGCCAGCAGCTTAGTAGGGACTACTGACAATGAGCAGTTCTTC.

This clonotype came up many times. The chain combines TRBV10-1 with TRBJ2-3; D is unclear. V shed 0 bases and J shed 2 bases, with 6 bases lying between them. The CDR3 has 14 residues. The germline V gene has CDR1 WNHNN and CDR2 SYGVQD (reference sequence). CDR3 bases: TGCGCCAGCAGTGAGTCGCACACCACAGATACGCAGTATTTT. Amino acids: CASSESHTTDTQYF.

In this sample, this clonotype turned up a few times. The V call is TRBV12-3 or TRBV12-4, the J call TRBJ1-3; D is uncertain. This CDR3 contains 14 residues. Trimming pared 8 bases from V and 2 bases from J, leaving 13 bases between. Here the CDR3 DNA reads TGTGCCAGCCGGGAGACCTCGGCTGGAAACACCATATATTTT. It translates to CASRETSAGNTIYF.

In this sample, this clonotype turned up many times. CDR3 nucleotide sequence: TGTGCCAGCAGCGACAGGACCCAAGAGACCCAGTACTTC. The encoded protein is CASSDRTQETQYF. The chain links TRBV28 to TRBJ2-5; possible D gene TRBD1, 6 bases. Germline-derived CDR1 and CDR2 are MDHEN and SYDVKM. This CDR3 is built from 13 residues. Between the trimmed V and J ends, which lost 6 bases and 1 base, there was a span of 9 bases.

This clonotype was detected ten times or more. This chain uses TRBV20-1 with TRBJ2-1; 14 bases align to TRBD2. The length of the CDR3 is 19 residues. The V segment lost 0 bases and the J segment 0 bases; nucleotides outside the gene matches: 7. Germline V CDR1 and CDR2: DFQATT, SNEGSKA (reference sequence). The CDR3 region is CSAREAGLAGGNSYNEQFF. For the CDR3, the DNA is TGCAGTGCTAGAGAGGCAGGACTAGCGGGAGGAAACTCCTACAATGAGCAGTTCTTC.

The chain couples TRBV7-6 to TRBJ2-1; D perhaps matches TRBD2 (5 bases). The CDR3 runs 17 residues. Germline loops: CDR1 SGHVS, CDR2 FNYEAQ. V gave up 2 bases and J gave up 2 bases, with 16 bases separating them. CDR3 residues: CASSLRYMGRTYNEQFF. CDR3 coding DNA: TGTGCCAGCAGCTTAAGGTATATGGGGAGAACCTACAATGAGCAGTTCTTC. Filled out from reference TRBV7-6 and TRBJ2-1, the complete variable domain reads GAGVSQSPRYKVTKRGQDVALRCDPISGHVSLYWYRQALGQGPEFLTYFNYEAQQDKSGLPNDRFSAERPEGSISTLTIQRTEQRDSAMYRCASSLRYMGRTYNEQFFGPGTRLTVL.

This sequence joins TRBV20-1 and TRBJ2-1, with TRBD2 matching 11 bases. CDR1 and CDR2 from the germline V gene are DFQATT and SNEGSKA (reference sequence). Trimming removed 4 bases from V and 2 bases from J; junction bases left unmatched: 4. This CDR3 region has 15 residues. CDR3 in DNA: TGCAGTGCTAAGACTAGCGGGATAACCTACAATGAGCAGTTCTTC. It encodes CSAKTSGITYNEQFF.

The sample holds many counts of this clonotype. The chain has TRBV5-1 and TRBJ1-6, with 8 nucleotides matching TRBD1. CDR1 and CDR2 (germline): SGHRS, YFSETQ. The CDR3 totals 16 residues. V lost 1 base, J lost 7 bases, and 7 bases stayed unmatched. CDR3 DNA: TGCGCCAGCAGCTTGTCCGGACAGGGCCAAAATTCACCCCTCCACTTT. As protein: CASSLSGQGQNSPLHF.

J is TRBJ2-2 and V is TRBV10-1; weak D call: TRBD1 (5 bases). Germline loops: CDR1 WNHNN, CDR2 SYGVQD (reference sequence). V was shortened by 2 bases and J by 2 bases, with 15 bases between the two germline ends. This CDR3 comprises 17 residues. CDR3 protein: CASSENGRRVNTGELFF. Written as DNA, the CDR3 is TGCGCCAGCAGTGAGAACGGTCGCAGGGTCAACACCGGGGAGCTGTTTTTT.